This TCR beta chain was recovered during a study of blood T cells in healthy people across ages. Study as a whole: Template switching retrieved approximately one barcoded beta molecule for each two T cells. General study results and limits: Long-lived donors carried more naive CD4+ cells and greater diversity than aged donors.

A J-beta primer mix and a sample-barcoded 5' primer were used in a second PCR of about 7 to 12 cycles. A template-switch adaptor containing 12 random nucleotides labeled each cDNA molecule. A single record per CDR3 protein comes from TCRdb applying MiXCR to the 5' RACE reads. The sample consists of over 600,000 distinct CDR3 sequences, under 25% of them appearing once. V was cut by 6 bases and J by 2 bases, with 14 bases left in between. Germline CDR1 is MDHEN and CDR2 is SYDVKM. This CDR3 has 14 residues. This clonotype came up a few times. Its target is unknown. The sequence was obtained from a man between 65 and 85 years old in good health. V is TRBV28 and J is TRBJ2-7, with D possibly being TRBD1 (6 bases). Sequenced input: blood. The DNA of the CDR3 is TGTGCCAGCAGCCAAGGGAACAGGGCCTACGAGCAGTACTTC. Encoded protein: CASSQGNRAYEQYF.